This T cell receptor (beta chain) was recovered during a study of blood T cells in healthy people across ages. Together with a sample-barcoded 5' primer, a J-beta primer mix was included in a second PCR lasting about 6 to 12 cycles. TCRdb recomputed calls from the 5' RACE reads with MiXCR, one row per CDR3 protein. This table holds roughly 800,000 distinct CDR3 sequences, 55% to 70% found once. Samples each yielded at least 5.5 micrograms of total RNA. The CDR3 spans 14 residues. Germline values: CDR1 DFQATT, CDR2 SNEGSKA (reference sequence). V dropped 5 bases and J dropped 6 bases, with 14 bases sitting between them.

The sequenced sample consisted of blood. The sequence was collected from a man aged 25-40 years in good health. The J gene is TRBJ1-6, the V gene TRBV20-1; D is perhaps TRBD1 (6 bases). The CDR3 sequence is CSAGGLTGNSPLHF. The CDR3 DNA reads TGCAGTGCTGGGGGCCTGACTGGTAATTCACCCCTCCACTTT.